These 30 T cell receptor beta chains share one sample of origin, sequenced in a study of PD-1 blockade in classical Hodgkin lymphoma. Method: immunoSEQ multiplex PCR; TCRdb's copy keeps in-frame clones and lacks some. The profile covers 15,000 to 20,000 clones, with roughly 90% appearing a single time and less than 9% taken by the ten largest. Time point denoted: newly diagnosed, previously untreated cHL patient sample. The sample was peripheral blood mononuclear cells (PBMCs). The receptors come from a human donor with classical Hodgkin lymphoma.

The rearrangement joins TRBV9 to TRBJ2-7, with D unclear. V was pared by 0 bases and J by 1 base, with 11 bases between. Germline V gene data show CDR1 as SGDLS and CDR2 as YYNGEE. The length of the CDR3 is 15 residues. CDR3 sequence reads: CASSVDPYWSYEQYF. CDR3 DNA sequence: TGTGCCAGCAGCGTAGATCCCTATTGGTCCTACGAGCAGTACTTC.

In DNA, the CDR3 is TGCGCCAGCAGCCCCACTAGCGGGGCCTACAATGAGCAGTTCTTC. Translated, it gives CASSPTSGAYNEQFF. V and J are TRBV4-1 and TRBJ2-1; 10 bases are a match to TRBD2. This CDR3 is built from 15 residues. The V segment lost 4 bases and the J segment 2 bases; nucleotides outside the gene matches: 2. The germline V gene encodes CDR1 MGHRA and CDR2 YSYEKL.

The chain combines TRBV6-4 with TRBJ2-2; D may be TRBD2 (6 bases). Trimming shortened V by 3 bases and J by 7 bases, and 15 bases separated the two germline ends. The CDR3 runs to 15 residues. Germline CDR1 is MRHNA and CDR2 is SNTAGT. The CDR3 sequence is CASSDLPGEHGELFF. The CDR3 DNA sequence: TGTGCCAGCAGTGATCTTCCGGGAGAGCACGGGGAGCTGTTTTTT.

V and J are TRBV30 and TRBJ1-3; D uncertain. CDR1 is GTSNPN and CDR2 is SVGIG in the germline V gene (reference sequence). There are 14 residues in the CDR3. Trimming took 5 bases from V and 0 from J, leaving 11 bases between them. CDR3 region: CAWGRVASGNTIYF. In DNA form, the CDR3 reads TGTGCCTGGGGGCGGGTCGCCTCTGGAAACACCATATATTTT.

The rearrangement joins TRBV28 to TRBJ2-7, with D perhaps TRBD2 (7 bases). V lost 3 bases, J lost 1 base, and 13 bases lay in between. The germline gives CDR1 MDHEN, CDR2 SYDVKM. CDR3 length: 15 residues. CDR3 sequence: CASSLAGADSYEQYF. The CDR3 nucleotides are TGTGCCAGCAGTTTGGCGGGGGCGGATTCCTACGAGCAGTACTTC.

This rearrangement joins TRBV25-1 to TRBJ2-1; D not resolved. The CDR3 sequence is 15 residues long. Germline CDR1 MGHDK, CDR2 SYGVNS. V shed 6 bases and J shed 0 bases, with 12 bases lying between them. CDR3 region: CASSPQHSSYNEQFF. CDR3 in DNA: TGTGCCAGCAGCCCACAGCATAGCTCCTACAATGAGCAGTTCTTC.

CDR3 protein: CASSAGTSGSITDTQYF. The CDR3 DNA reads as TGTGCCAGCAGTGCGGGGACTAGCGGGAGCATCACAGATACGCAGTATTTT. This rearrangement joins TRBV25-1 to TRBJ2-3; 14 bases match TRBD2. Trimming at V came to 4 bases and at J to 2 bases, leaving 5 bases not matched to a gene. The germline CDR1 and CDR2 sequences are MGHDK and SYGVNS. The CDR3 has 17 residues.

The chain carries TRBV11-3 and TRBJ2-7; the match to TRBD2 covers 7 bases. CDR3 length: 14 amino acids. The junction had 6 bases not matched to a gene; V was cut back by 3 bases and J by 4 bases. Per the germline V gene, CDR1 is SGHNT and CDR2 is YENEEA. The CDR3 DNA is TGTGCCAGCAGCTTGTCGGCGGGGGATTACGAGCAGTACTTC. This translates into CASSLSAGDYEQYF.

J is TRBJ1-1 and V is TRBV9; no definite D call. The CDR3 is made up of 13 amino acids. V was shortened by 2 bases and J by 5 bases, with 10 bases between the two germline ends. In germline, CDR1 is SGDLS, CDR2 YYNGEE. CDR3 amino acids: CASSVMMRTEAFF. CDR3 bases: TGTGCCAGCAGCGTCATGATGAGGACTGAAGCTTTCTTT.

The chain has TRBV5-1 and TRBJ2-3, with 12 bases that match TRBD2. J gave up 0 bases and V 2 bases, and 7 bases lay outside the gene matches. The length of the CDR3 is 18 residues. The V gene's germline CDR1 is SGHRS and CDR2 YFSETQ. The CDR3 region has the DNA TGCGCCAGCAGCTTATCTAGCGGGAGGGCCCAGAGCACAGATACGCAGTATTTT. This codes for CASSLSSGRAQSTDTQYF.

This clone showed up just once. V gene TRBV25-1 combines with J gene TRBJ1-5; D is ambiguous. The V gene lost 1 base and the J gene lost 6 bases, with 10 bases spanning the gap. Germline V lookup: CDR1 MGHDK, CDR2 SYGVNS. There are 14 residues in the CDR3. The CDR3: CASSELSQSQPQHF. In DNA form, the CDR3 reads TGTGCCAGCAGTGAATTAAGCCAATCTCAGCCCCAGCATTTT.

The chain recombines TRBV7-2 with TRBJ1-5; D ambiguous. V lost 0 bases and J 4 bases, leaving 10 bases between the germline ends. This CDR3 contains 15 residues. Germline loops: CDR1 SGHTA, CDR2 FQGNSA. The CDR3 region has the DNA TGTGCCAGCAGCTTAGCGCCGGGAACAAATCAGCCCCAGCATTTT. Its translation: CASSLAPGTNQPQHF.

This clone has a single count. The CDR3 loop is CASSPPSGSFRNEQFF. The CDR3 DNA reads as TGCGCCAGCAGCCCCCCTAGCGGGAGCTTCCGGAATGAGCAGTTCTTC. The rearrangement uses TRBV4-1 and TRBJ2-1; 10 bases agree with TRBD2. CDR3 size: 16 residues. Germline-derived CDR1 and CDR2 are MGHRA and YSYEKL. V was clipped by 4 bases and J by 7 bases; unmatched bases: 10.

The J gene is TRBJ2-1, the V gene TRBV6-1; D perhaps matches TRBD2 (5 bases). This CDR3 comprises 13 residues. V was cut by 7 bases and J by 4 bases, with 11 bases left in between. The germline gives CDR1 MNHNS, CDR2 SASEGT. The CDR3 region is CASNRAEYNEQFF. The CDR3 nucleotides read TGTGCCAGCAACCGAGCGGAGTACAATGAGCAGTTCTTC.

The V and J genes are TRBV2 and TRBJ2-2; the D gene is possibly TRBD2 (6 bases). The CDR3 sequence is 14 residues long. V gave up 11 bases and J gave up 1 base, with 14 bases separating them. Germline values: CDR1 SNHLY, CDR2 FYNNEI. CDR3 DNA: TGTGCCGGGAAAGCGGGCGTGAACACCGGGGAGCTGTTTTTT. Residues: CAGKAGVNTGELFF.

On this clone: This sample includes further DNA sequences coding for the same CDR3. The CDR3 protein is CASSPGSSGANVLTF. Here the CDR3 DNA reads TGCGCCAGCAGCCCAGGGAGCTCTGGGGCCAACGTCCTGACTTTC. The rearrangement joins TRBV5-1 to TRBJ2-6; the D gene could be TRBD1 or TRBD2 (5 bases each). V shed 4 bases and J shed 0 bases, with 8 bases lying between them. The length of the CDR3 is 15 residues. Germline values: CDR1 SGHRS, CDR2 YFSETQ.

This clone was picked up a small number of times. The rearrangement joins TRBV5-6 to TRBJ2-1; D is unresolved. The germline CDR1 and CDR2 sequences are SGHDT and YYEEEE. This CDR3 is built from 14 residues. The V gene lost 1 base and the J gene lost 0 bases, with 5 bases spanning the gap. This CDR3 is CASSLIFSYNEQFF. CDR3 nucleotides: TGTGCCAGCAGCTTGATCTTCTCCTACAATGAGCAGTTCTTC.

The J gene is TRBJ1-3, the V gene TRBV5-4; D is undetermined. Trimming shortened V by 0 bases and J by 0 bases, and 10 bases separated the two germline ends. The CDR3 sequence is 16 residues long. Germline V gene lookup returns CDR1 SGHNT and CDR2 YYREEE (reference sequence). Written as DNA, the CDR3 is TGTGCCAGCAGCTTGGACGTGATCACCTCTGGAAACACCATATATTTT. Encoded protein: CASSLDVITSGNTIYF.

The chain employs TRBV14 and TRBJ2-5; perhaps D is TRBD1 or TRBD2 (6 bases each). The CDR3 is 15 residues long. The germline V and J ends were trimmed by 1 base and 2 bases, with 11 bases remaining between them. Germline-derived CDR1 and CDR2 are SGHDN and FVKESK. The CDR3 region has the DNA TGTGCCAGCAGCCAAGTAGGGGGAGGACAAGAGACCCAGTACTTC. Amino acid sequence: CASSQVGGGQETQYF.

J is TRBJ2-3 and V is TRBV15; 14 bases match TRBD2. V dropped 5 bases and J dropped 4; count of bases not matched to a gene: 8. The CDR3 loop spans 17 amino acids. Germline CDR1 and CDR2: LNHNV and YYDKDF (reference sequence). CDR3 region: CATSGRMGLAGADTQYF. The CDR3 coding sequence is TGTGCCACCAGCGGGCGAATGGGACTAGCGGGAGCAGATACGCAGTATTTT.

V is TRBV2 and J is TRBJ1-4; D uncertain. Trimming took off 7 bases at V and 8 bases at J, with 14 bases between the two ends. This CDR3 has 13 residues. Germline V gives CDR1 SNHLY, CDR2 FYNNEI. The CDR3: CASTRDFGEKLFF. The CDR3 nucleotides are TGTGCCAGCACCCGGGATTTCGGGGAAAAACTGTTTTTT.

The V gene is TRBV28, the J gene TRBJ1-2; D not resolved. There are 12 residues in the CDR3. The V gene's germline CDR1 is MDHEN and CDR2 SYDVKM. V was pared by 8 bases and J by 4 bases, with 11 bases between. In DNA form, the CDR3 reads TGTGCCAGCTCGTTGGGTTCCTATGGCTACACCTTC. Translating gives CASSLGSYGYTF.

V and J are TRBV28 and TRBJ2-1; no definite D call. The germline V gene encodes CDR1 MDHEN and CDR2 SYDVKM. Trimming took 1 base from V and 12 from J, leaving 10 bases between them. This CDR3 contains 12 residues. CDR3 sequence: CASSLSRMGQFF. The DNA of the CDR3 is TGTGCCAGCAGTTTATCCCGCATGGGGCAGTTCTTC.

The chain combines TRBV28 with TRBJ2-7; 9 nucleotides align to TRBD2. The CDR3 has 15 residues. The ends lost 2 bases at V and 2 bases at J; junction bases unmatched: 4. Looked up from germline, CDR1 is MDHEN and CDR2 is SYDVKM. CDR3 loop: CASSLPASGAYEQYF. CDR3 sequence (DNA): TGTGCCAGCAGTTTACCGGCTAGCGGGGCCTACGAGCAGTACTTC.

The chain has TRBV6-4 and TRBJ1-2; 7 bases are shared with TRBD1. This CDR3 has 13 residues. The J segment lost 7 bases and the V segment lost 0 bases, leaving 2 bases of the junction unmatched. CDR1 and CDR2 (germline): MRHNA, SNTAGT. This CDR3 is CASSDSAGGGYTF. CDR3 bases: TGTGCCAGCAGTGACTCGGCAGGGGGTGGCTACACCTTC.

The chain uses TRBV30 and TRBJ1-2; D not resolved. The CDR3 has 16 amino acids. V lost 1 base and J 4 bases, leaving 19 bases between the germline ends. Germline V gene sequence: CDR1 GTSNPN, CDR2 SVGIG (reference sequence). The CDR3 loop reads CAWSAVERVFGYGYTF. The CDR3 region has the DNA TGTGCCTGGAGTGCGGTCGAACGGGTGTTTGGCTATGGCTACACCTTC.

The V gene is TRBV2, the J gene TRBJ2-5, with 8 bases lining up with TRBD1. Per germline, CDR1 SNHLY and CDR2 FYNNEI. Trimming removed 10 bases from V and 4 bases from J; junction bases left unmatched: 8. The CDR3 sequence is 13 residues long. The CDR3 loop is CATDRGWGETQYF. CDR3 nucleotide sequence: TGTGCCACAGACAGGGGCTGGGGAGAGACCCAGTACTTC.

V is TRBV7-8 and J is TRBJ2-7; 7 bases agree with TRBD2. Germline-derived CDR1 and CDR2 are SGHVS and FQNEAQ. The CDR3 contains 13 residues. V shed 4 bases, J shed 6 bases, and the junction held 6 bases outside the gene matches. CDR3 coding DNA: TGTGCCAGCAGCTACGGTACGGGAGGCGAGCAGTACTTC. The encoded protein is CASSYGTGGEQYF.

The chain has TRBV9 and TRBJ2-7, with TRBD2 identical over 8 bases. The V gene's germline CDR1 is SGDLS and CDR2 YYNGEE. This CDR3 spans 15 amino acids. V lost 4 bases and J lost 7; bases outside the gene matches: 13. The CDR3 nucleotides read TGTGCCAGCAGCCTAACTAGCGGACCCTTCCTTGAGCAGTACTTC. It codes for CASSLTSGPFLEQYF.

The V call is TRBV18, the J call TRBJ2-5; TRBD2 matches at 10 bases. The V gene end was trimmed by 8 bases and the J gene end by 2 bases; junction bases not matched to a gene: 8. CDR3 size: 15 residues. In germline, CDR1 is KGHSH, CDR2 LQKENI. CDR3 in amino acids: CASLLAGKRQETQYF. The CDR3 DNA reads as TGTGCCAGCCTACTAGCGGGAAAGCGGCAAGAGACCCAGTACTTC.